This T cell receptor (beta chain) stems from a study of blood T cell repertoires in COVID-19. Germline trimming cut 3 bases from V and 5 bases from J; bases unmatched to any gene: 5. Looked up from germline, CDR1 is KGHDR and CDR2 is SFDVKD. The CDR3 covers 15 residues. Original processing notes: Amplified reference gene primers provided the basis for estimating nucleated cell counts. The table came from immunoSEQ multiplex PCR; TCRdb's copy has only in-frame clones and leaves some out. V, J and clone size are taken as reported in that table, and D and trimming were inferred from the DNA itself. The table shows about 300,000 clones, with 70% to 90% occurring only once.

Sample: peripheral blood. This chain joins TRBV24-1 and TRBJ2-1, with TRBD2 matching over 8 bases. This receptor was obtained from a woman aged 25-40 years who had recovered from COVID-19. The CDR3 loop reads CATSDPGLANNEQFF. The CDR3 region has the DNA TGTGCCACCAGTGATCCAGGACTAGCAAACAATGAGCAGTTCTTC.